Below, one T cell receptor (beta chain) is given with its context. Its antigen is still unknown. This record comes from a study of OX40 agonist ivuxolimab in advanced cancers. Study as a whole: Aged about 20 to 80 with a mean of approximately 60 years, they were around 79% male.

Sequenced by immunoSEQ multiplex PCR; TCRdb stores in-frame clones only, minus some. The data hold about 68,000 clones, with 70% to 85% observed a single time. Overall study findings and caveats: On average, CD8+ T cells showed a greater number of expanded clones than CD4+. At doses 0.1 to 3.0 mg/kg, CD4+ and CD8+ clones expanded.

The TCR comes from an adult with an advanced solid tumor such as melanoma, head and neck, liver or kidney cancer. The sequencing here drew on CD4+ or CD8+ T cells sorted from blood, taken in a trial of the OX40 agonist ivuxolimab.

This CDR3 reads CASSVTPGTYEQYF. Written as DNA, the CDR3 is TGTGCCAGCAGCGTAACTCCTGGAACCTACGAGCAGTACTTC. This chain links TRBV9 with TRBJ2-7; D is ambiguous. Trimming left V 1 base short and J 2 bases short, with 10 bases between. This CDR3 is built from 14 residues. CDR1 is SGDLS and CDR2 is YYNGEE in the germline V gene.